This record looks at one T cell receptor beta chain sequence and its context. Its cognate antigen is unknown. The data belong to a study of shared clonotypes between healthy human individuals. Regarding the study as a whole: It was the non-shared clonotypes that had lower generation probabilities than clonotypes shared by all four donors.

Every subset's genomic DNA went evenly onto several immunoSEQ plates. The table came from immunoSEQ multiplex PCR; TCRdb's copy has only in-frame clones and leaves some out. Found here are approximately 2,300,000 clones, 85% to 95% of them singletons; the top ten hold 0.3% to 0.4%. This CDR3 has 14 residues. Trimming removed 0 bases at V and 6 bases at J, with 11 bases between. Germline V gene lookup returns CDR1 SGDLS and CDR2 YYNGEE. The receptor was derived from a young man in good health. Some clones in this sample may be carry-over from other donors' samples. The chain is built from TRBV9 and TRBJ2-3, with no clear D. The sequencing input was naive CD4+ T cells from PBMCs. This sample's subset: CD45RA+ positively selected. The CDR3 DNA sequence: TGTGCCAGCAGCGTAGTTTTTATGGGGGATACGCAGTATTTT. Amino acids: CASSVVFMGDTQYF. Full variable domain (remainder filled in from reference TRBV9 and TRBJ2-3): DSGVTQTPKHLITATGQRVTLRCSPRSGDLSVYWYQQSLDQGLQFLIQYYNGEERAKGNILERFSAQQFPDLHSELNLSSLELGDSALYFCASSVVFMGDTQYFGPGTRLTVL.